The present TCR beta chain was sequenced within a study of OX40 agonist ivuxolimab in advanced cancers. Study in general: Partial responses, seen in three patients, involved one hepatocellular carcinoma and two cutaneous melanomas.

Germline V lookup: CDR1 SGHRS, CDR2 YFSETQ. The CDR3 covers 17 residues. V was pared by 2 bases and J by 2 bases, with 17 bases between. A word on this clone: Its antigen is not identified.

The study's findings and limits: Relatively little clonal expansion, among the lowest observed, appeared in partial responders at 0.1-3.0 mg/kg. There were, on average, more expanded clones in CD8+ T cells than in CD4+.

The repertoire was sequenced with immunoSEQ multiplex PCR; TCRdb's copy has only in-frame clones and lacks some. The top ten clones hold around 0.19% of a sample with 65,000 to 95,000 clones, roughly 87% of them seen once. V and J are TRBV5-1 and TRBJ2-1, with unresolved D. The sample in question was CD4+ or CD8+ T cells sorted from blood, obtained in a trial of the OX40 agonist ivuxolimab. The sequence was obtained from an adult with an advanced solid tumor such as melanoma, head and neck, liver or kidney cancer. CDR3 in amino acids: CASSLGQAQRTYNEQFF. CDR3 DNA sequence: TGCGCCAGCAGCTTAGGCCAAGCTCAGAGGACCTACAATGAGCAGTTCTTC.